This T cell receptor beta chain comes out of a study of radiation and T cells in renal cell carcinoma. Overall study findings and caveats: In blood, top tumor clones expanded by 2 weeks, shrinking by 4. No pretreatment tumor biopsies were available for baseline clonotypes.

Time point: blood 4 weeks post-SBRT, at nephrectomy. Documented treatment: 15 Gy SBRT to primary tumor, nephrectomy 4 weeks later. The germline CDR1 and CDR2 sequences are SGHRS and YFSETQ. V was cut by 4 bases and J by 1 base, with 14 bases left in between. The CDR3 loop spans 16 amino acids. On this clone itself: Its antigen is not identified.

Here immunoSEQ multiplex PCR was the method, and the copy in TCRdb shows in-frame clones only, minus some. The data show approximately 150,000 clones, approximately 86% seen once. The chain couples TRBV5-1 to TRBJ2-2, with D perhaps matching TRBD1 (5 bases). This receptor was taken from a woman in her forties or fifties with renal cell carcinoma. Sequenced material: blood, taken from a patient whose treatment included radiotherapy and nephrectomy. This chain's CDR3 is CASSPDLGLNTGELFF. The CDR3 DNA follows: TGCGCCAGCAGCCCCGATTTGGGGCTGAACACCGGGGAGCTGTTTTTT.